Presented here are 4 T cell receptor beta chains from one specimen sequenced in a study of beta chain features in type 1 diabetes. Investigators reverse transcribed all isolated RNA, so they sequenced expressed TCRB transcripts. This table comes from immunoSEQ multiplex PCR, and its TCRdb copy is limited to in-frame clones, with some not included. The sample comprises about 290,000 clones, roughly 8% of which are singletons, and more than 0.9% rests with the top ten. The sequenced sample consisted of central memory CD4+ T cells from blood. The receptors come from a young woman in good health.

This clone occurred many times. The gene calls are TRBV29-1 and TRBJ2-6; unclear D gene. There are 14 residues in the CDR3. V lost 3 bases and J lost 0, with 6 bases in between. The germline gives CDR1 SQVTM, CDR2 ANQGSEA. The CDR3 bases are TGCAGCGTTGATGCCTCCTCTGGGGCCAACGTCCTGACTTTC. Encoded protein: CSVDASSGANVLTF.

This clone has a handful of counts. Here the CDR3 reads CAISDPQGPSTDTQYF. CDR3 nucleotide sequence: TGTGCCATCAGTGACCCACAGGGCCCCAGCACAGATACGCAGTATTTT. V gene TRBV10-3 combines with J gene TRBJ2-3, with D possibly matching TRBD1 (6 bases). V lost 3 bases and J lost 0, with 13 bases in between. CDR3 length: 16 amino acids. Germline V gene lookup returns CDR1 ENHRY and CDR2 SYGVKD.

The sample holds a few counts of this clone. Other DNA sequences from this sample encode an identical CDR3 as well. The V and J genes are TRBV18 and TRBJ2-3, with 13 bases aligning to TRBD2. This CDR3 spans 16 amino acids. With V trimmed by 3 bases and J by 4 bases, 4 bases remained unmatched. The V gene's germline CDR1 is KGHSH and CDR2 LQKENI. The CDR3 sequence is CASSPRTSGSSDTQYF. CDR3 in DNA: TGTGCCAGCTCACCGCGGACTAGCGGGAGTTCAGATACGCAGTATTTT.

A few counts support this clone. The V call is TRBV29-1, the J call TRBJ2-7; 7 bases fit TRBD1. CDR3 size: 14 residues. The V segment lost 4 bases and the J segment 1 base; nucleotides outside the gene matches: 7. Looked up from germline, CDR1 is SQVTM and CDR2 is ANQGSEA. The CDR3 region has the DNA TGCAGCGTTGTCCCCACAGGGGCGTCCTACGAGCAGTACTTC. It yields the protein CSVVPTGASYEQYF.